This passage covers 5 T cell receptor beta chains from one sample sequenced in a study of blood T cell repertoires in COVID-19. Produced via immunoSEQ multiplex PCR; TCRdb's table is partial and in-frame only. The sample records some 58,000 clones, 80% to 95% being singletons. Sequencing input: peripheral blood. Receptors originate from a man in his forties or fifties with active COVID-19.

The genes are TRBV27 and TRBJ1-6; D not certain. Trimming pared 2 bases from V and 7 bases from J, leaving 12 bases between. Looked up from germline, CDR1 is MNHEY and CDR2 is SMNVEV (reference sequence). The CDR3 is made up of 15 amino acids. The CDR3 DNA reads as TGTGCCAGCAGTTTAAACCGACCGGGAAATTCACCCCTCCACTTT. The encoded protein is CASSLNRPGNSPLHF.

This clone was observed a few times. The V and J genes are TRBV28 and TRBJ1-6; D gene unclear. The CDR3 is 17 residues long. Per the germline V gene, CDR1 is MDHEN and CDR2 is SYDVKM. V was clipped by 4 bases and J by 6 bases, with 19 bases between them. CDR3 sequence reads: CASSSWVGWSGNSPLHF. The CDR3 coding sequence is TGTGCCAGCAGTTCCTGGGTCGGCTGGTCGGGTAATTCACCCCTCCACTTT.

The V gene is TRBV5-1, the J gene TRBJ1-1; maybe TRBD1 (6 bases). The V end lost 2 bases, the J end lost 5 bases, and 10 bases lay between the germline ends. Germline V gene data show CDR1 as SGHRS and CDR2 as YFSETQ. The CDR3 runs 13 residues. The CDR3 loop reads CASSLTGQTEAFF. The CDR3 DNA is TGCGCCAGCAGCTTAACAGGGCAAACTGAAGCTTTCTTT.

The chain joins TRBV15 to TRBJ2-3, with 10 bases aligning to TRBD1. This CDR3 has 16 amino acids. Germline V lookup: CDR1 LNHNV, CDR2 YYDKDF (reference sequence). After removal of 2 bases from V and 4 bases from J, the junction contained 6 bases not matched to a gene. The CDR3 nucleotides read TGTGCCACCAGCAGACAACCGGGACAGGGGCCAGATACGCAGTATTTT. It is translated as CATSRQPGQGPDTQYF.

This clone appeared a single time. The rearrangement links TRBV6-5 to TRBJ2-5; 8 nucleotides match TRBD2. V dropped 2 bases and J dropped 5; count of bases not matched to a gene: 4. The CDR3 extends over 14 amino acids. Germline CDR1 MNHEY, CDR2 SVGAGI. In nucleotides, the CDR3 is TGTGCCAGCAGTTACGCGGGAGGAAGGGAGACCCAGTACTTC. Protein: CASSYAGGRETQYF.